The clone carrying this T cell receptor beta chain has more than one count but fewer than ten. Antigen specificity is unknown. TCRdb keeps only in-frame clones here, not all; method: immunoSEQ multiplex PCR. The table has some 1,800 clones, over 30% seen once. The data stem from a study of T cells in localized non-small cell lung cancer. The study's findings and limits: Adjacent lung exhibited a median of 57 among the 100 most abundant tumor clones. Sequencing was restricted to one tumor region; therefore, heterogeneity remains possible. Patients showing higher blood T cell density tended to see longer overall survival. Uninvolved adjacent lung, not tumor, had the highest T cell clonality.

The CDR3 is 15 amino acids. V was clipped by 6 bases and J by 2 bases; unmatched bases: 6. Germline CDR1 reads SQVTM; CDR2 reads ANQGSEA. The V call is TRBV29-1, the J call TRBJ2-6; 8 positions agree with TRBD1. The specimen comprised lung tumor tissue, sampled before any cancer treatment. This TCR was sampled from a female donor at least 60 years old with stage I lung adenocarcinoma. This CDR3 is CSVLVTGAGANVLTF. The CDR3 DNA is TGCAGCGTCCTAGTGACAGGGGCTGGGGCCAACGTCCTGACTTTC.